This TCR beta chain was sequenced for a study of T cells in localized non-small cell lung cancer. Study-wide results and caveats: Higher blood T cell density tracked longer overall survival. Appearance in adjacent lung was seen for a median about 60 of the top 100 tumor clones.

This clone was seen a single time. Its matching antigen is unknown. Clones were read by immunoSEQ multiplex PCR, and TCRdb kept only the in-frame ones, dropping some. Of some 4,000 clones listed, around 28% are singletons. This material consisted of lung tumor tissue, taken before any cancer treatment. This clonotype was sampled from a man aged 40 to 70 with stage II lung adenocarcinoma.

This CDR3 is CASSPTGWNSNQPQHF. The CDR3 nucleotides read TGTGCCAGCTCACCGACAGGGTGGAATAGCAATCAGCCCCAGCATTTT. This chain links TRBV18 with TRBJ1-5; TRBD1 matches 7 bases. This CDR3 comprises 16 residues. V trimming: 3 bases; J trimming: 0 bases; junction bases outside the gene matches: 5. CDR1 KGHSH and CDR2 LQKENI come from the germline V gene.